This TCR beta chain originates from a study of cytomegalovirus exposure and HLA in healthy donors. Study details: An analysis done earlier identified more than 90 million unique TCR beta sequences from about 179 million T cells.

The study ran its PCR with 60 Vbeta and 13 Jbeta primers. Method: immunoSEQ multiplex PCR; TCRdb's copy keeps in-frame clones and lacks some. The sample has 150,000 to 200,000 clones, 80% to 90% seen once. Trimming removed 1 base from V and 4 bases from J; junction bases left unmatched: 6. Germline V lookup: CDR1 LNHDA, CDR2 SQIVND (reference sequence). This CDR3 is 15 amino acids long. The rearrangement uses TRBV19 and TRBJ2-5; 7 bases agree with TRBD2. This TCR was sampled from a man younger than 35 in good health and CMV-seropositive. Sequences were obtained from PBMCs. The DNA of the CDR3 is TGTGCCAGTAGTATAGCAGCGGGGTGGGGAGAGACCCAGTACTTC. This gives the protein CASSIAAGWGETQYF.